This T cell receptor (beta chain) was recovered during a study of T cells in Graves' hyperthyroidism and ophthalmopathy. Overall study: At initial diagnosis, before any treatment had begun, peripheral blood was obtained.

V was pared by 0 bases and J by 4 bases, with 6 bases between. Germline-derived CDR1 and CDR2 are MNHEY and SVGEGT. The CDR3 runs 13 residues. The CDR3 regions of TCR beta were amplified from RNA transcripts. TCR CDR3 regions were first amplified by RT-PCR with HTBI primers. MiXCR, applied by TCRdb to the multiplex PCR reads, yields one record per CDR3 protein. The sample has about 360,000 distinct CDR3 sequences, approximately 13% seen once. Diagnoses were established using clinical symptoms, serum thyroxine and TRAb, thyroid ultrasound and orbital computed tomography. It was approximately 9.7 ml of fresh peripheral blood that supplied the PBMCs.

This sequence joins TRBV6-2 or TRBV6-3 and TRBJ1-2; D unresolved. Sequencing was done on a sample of blood. The TCR sequence derives from a man aged 30 to 39 with Graves' hyperthyroidism that later progressed to Graves' ophthalmopathy. In DNA, the CDR3 is TGTGCCAGCAGTTACTCACCAATCTATGGCTACACCTTC. Amino acid sequence: CASSYSPIYGYTF.